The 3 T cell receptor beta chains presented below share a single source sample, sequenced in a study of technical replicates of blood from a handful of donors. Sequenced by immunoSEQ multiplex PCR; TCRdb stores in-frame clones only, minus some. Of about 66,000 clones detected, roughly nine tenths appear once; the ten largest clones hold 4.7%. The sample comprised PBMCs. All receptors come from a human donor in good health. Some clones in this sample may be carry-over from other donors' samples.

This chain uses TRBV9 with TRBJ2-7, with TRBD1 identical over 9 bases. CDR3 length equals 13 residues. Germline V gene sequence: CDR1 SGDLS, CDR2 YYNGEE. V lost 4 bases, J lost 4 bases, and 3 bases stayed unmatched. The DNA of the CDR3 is TGTGCCAGCAGCCAGGGGACAGGGTACGAGCAGTACTTC. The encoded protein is CASSQGTGYEQYF.

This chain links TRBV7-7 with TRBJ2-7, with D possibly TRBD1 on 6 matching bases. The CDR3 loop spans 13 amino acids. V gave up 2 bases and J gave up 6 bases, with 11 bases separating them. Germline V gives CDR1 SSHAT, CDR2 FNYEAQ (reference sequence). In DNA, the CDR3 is TGTGCCAGCAGCTTAAGCCAGGGGAGCGAGCAGTACTTC. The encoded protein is CASSLSQGSEQYF.

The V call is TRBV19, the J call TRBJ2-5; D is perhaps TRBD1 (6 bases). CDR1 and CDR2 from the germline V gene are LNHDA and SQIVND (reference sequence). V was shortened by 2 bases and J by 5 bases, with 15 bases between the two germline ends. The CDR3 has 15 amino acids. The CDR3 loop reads CASSIKTQGSETQYF. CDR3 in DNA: TGTGCCAGTAGTATAAAAACCCAGGGGAGCGAGACCCAGTACTTC. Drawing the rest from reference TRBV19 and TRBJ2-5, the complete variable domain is DGGITQSPKYLFRKEGQNVTLSCEQNLNHDAMYWYRQDPGQGLRLIYYSQIVNDFQKGDIAEGYSVSREKKESFPLTVTSAQKNPTAFYLCASSIKTQGSETQYFGPGTRLLVL.